Following are 18 T cell receptor beta chains from one sample sequenced in a study of CD8 T cells in ankylosing spondylitis. These receptors lack a known antigen. From the 5' RACE reads, TCRdb called clonotypes with MiXCR, one entry per CDR3 protein. Of 220,000 or so distinct CDR3 sequences listed, approximately 20% were seen once; the top ten hold 42%. Broader study findings: What seemed typical of ankylosing spondylitis blood was a TCR beta motif built from 8 or 9 highly homologous variants.

Material: blood, either unsorted or a sorted T cell fraction (not recorded which). Source of these receptors: a male donor with ankylosing spondylitis.

The table lists this clonotype with a few counts. The rearrangement joins TRBV28 to TRBJ2-3; 10 nucleotides match TRBD2. V was pared by 7 bases and J by 3 bases, with 7 bases of the junction left unmatched. Per the germline V gene, CDR1 is MDHEN and CDR2 is SYDVKM. This CDR3 is 15 amino acids long. The chain's CDR3 is CASTHRAGGTDTQYF. The CDR3 DNA reads TGTGCCAGCACTCATCGAGCGGGGGGGACAGATACGCAGTATTTT.

This chain links TRBV20-1 with TRBJ2-7; 9 positions match TRBD2. V shed 0 bases and J 3 bases; nucleotides not matched to a gene: 9. CDR1 is DFQATT and CDR2 is SNEGSKA in the germline V gene (reference sequence). This CDR3 comprises 16 residues. The CDR3 nucleotides are TGCAGTGCTAGAGACCCGACTAGCGGCACCTTCTACGAGCAGTACTTC. This codes for CSARDPTSGTFYEQYF.

This clonotype was counted only a few times. The CDR3 DNA reads TGTGCCAGCAGCTTAGATCTGTACGGCAGCTCCTACAATGAGCAGTTCTTC. This encodes CASSLDLYGSSYNEQFF. V and J are TRBV11-2 and TRBJ2-1; D uncertain. CDR3 size: 17 residues. Looked up from germline, CDR1 is SGHAT and CDR2 is FQNNGV. Trimming removed 0 bases from V and 0 bases from J, with 12 bases in between.

The CDR3 here is CAAQGTGREQYF. CDR3 in DNA: TGTGCCGCTCAGGGGACAGGTCGCGAGCAGTACTTC. This chain connects TRBV2 to TRBJ2-7; TRBD1 matches 8 bases. The CDR3 totals 12 residues. V dropped 11 bases and J dropped 6; count of bases not matched to a gene: 9. The germline V gene encodes CDR1 SNHLY and CDR2 FYNNEI.

V is TRBV27 and J is TRBJ2-1, with TRBD1 matching 9 bases. The CDR3 has 15 residues. Germline V CDR1 and CDR2: MNHEY, SMNVEV (reference sequence). With V trimmed by 11 bases and J by 4 bases, 12 bases remained unmatched. The CDR3 spells CAAGEGTGPYNEQFF. The CDR3 DNA follows: TGTGCCGCAGGCGAGGGGACAGGGCCTTACAATGAGCAGTTCTTC.

The chain uses TRBV5-1 and TRBJ2-7; possibly TRBD2 for D (6 bases). This CDR3 contains 15 residues. V dropped 1 base and J dropped 0 bases, with 11 bases sitting between them. The germline gives CDR1 SGHRS, CDR2 YFSETQ. This CDR3 is CASSLWPGGSYEQYF. The CDR3 nucleotides read TGCGCCAGCAGCTTGTGGCCCGGGGGCTCCTACGAGCAGTACTTC.

V and J are TRBV2 and TRBJ1-4; D gene ambiguous. V was clipped by 0 bases and J by 7 bases, with 15 bases between them. The germline CDR1 and CDR2 sequences are SNHLY and FYNNEI. This CDR3 comprises 16 residues. CDR3 in amino acids: CASSEASGMGSEKLFF. CDR3 DNA: TGTGCCAGCAGTGAAGCGTCCGGCATGGGGTCTGAAAAACTGTTTTTT.

The chain combines TRBV7-8 with TRBJ1-1; D gene uncertain. Trimming removed 4 bases from V and 3 bases from J, with 15 bases in between. Germline loops: CDR1 SGHVS, CDR2 FQNEAQ. The CDR3 is 15 amino acids. CDR3 loop: CASSSFPWGDTEAFF. The DNA of the CDR3 is TGTGCCAGCAGCTCTTTTCCCTGGGGTGACACTGAAGCTTTCTTT.

This clonotype was counted at least ten times. This chain links TRBV12-3 or TRBV12-4 with TRBJ2-3; unclear D gene. This CDR3 has 12 residues. Trimming cost V 4 bases and J 2 bases, with 4 bases left between them. The CDR3 region is CASSYVTDTQYF. CDR3 coding DNA: TGTGCCAGCAGTTATGTCACAGATACGCAGTATTTT.

V and J are TRBV20-1 and TRBJ2-5, with TRBD1 matching 7 bases. The junction had 12 bases not matched to a gene; V was cut back by 3 bases and J by 5 bases. The length of the CDR3 is 15 residues. The germline CDR1 and CDR2 sequences are DFQATT and SNEGSKA (reference sequence). The CDR3 sequence: CSARDGQDSRETQYF. CDR3 DNA: TGCAGTGCTAGGGACGGACAGGACAGCCGTGAGACCCAGTACTTC.

This clonotype was seen more than once but under ten times. The gene calls are TRBV7-6 and TRBJ2-7; no firm D call. The CDR3 spans 14 residues. The V end was cut by 5 bases, the J end by 5 bases, with 16 bases between. CDR1 is SGHVS, CDR2 FNYEAQ, per germline. Written as DNA, the CDR3 is TGTGCCAGCAGCCATCGCGCCATATTCGACGAGCAGTACTTC. This encodes CASSHRAIFDEQYF.

This clonotype was recorded many times. The V gene is TRBV20-1, the J gene TRBJ2-2, with 7 bases identical to TRBD2. In germline, CDR1 is DFQATT, CDR2 SNEGSKA (reference sequence). V gave up 0 bases and J gave up 1 base; unmatched junction bases: 5. CDR3 length: 16 residues. The CDR3: CSARDLSGMNTGELFF. The CDR3 DNA sequence: TGCAGTGCTAGAGATCTGAGCGGGATGAACACCGGGGAGCTGTTTTTT.

This clonotype was observed a few times. The chain couples TRBV4-2 to TRBJ2-7, with 9 bases lining up with TRBD1. Germline CDR1 LGHNA, CDR2 YNFKEQ. Trimming removed 0 bases from V and 1 base from J; junction bases left unmatched: 7. The length of the CDR3 is 17 residues. The CDR3: CASSQEGRDRESYEQYF. The DNA of the CDR3 is TGTGCCAGCAGCCAAGAAGGCCGGGACAGGGAGTCCTACGAGCAGTACTTC.

This clonotype has ten or more counts. The genes are TRBV29-1 and TRBJ1-2, with 10 nucleotides matching TRBD1. The germline gives CDR1 SQVTM, CDR2 ANQGSEA. The CDR3 contains 14 residues. The junction had 2 bases not matched to a gene; V was cut back by 1 base and J by 3 bases. CDR3 region: CSVEVGTGDYGYTF. The CDR3 coding sequence is TGCAGCGTTGAAGTCGGGACAGGGGACTATGGCTACACCTTC. Filled out from reference TRBV29-1 and TRBJ1-2, the complete variable domain reads SAVISQKPSRDICQRGTSLTIQCQVDSQVTMMFWYRQQPGQSLTLIATANQGSEATYESGFVIDKFPISRPNLTFSTLTVSNMSPEDSSIYLCSVEVGTGDYGYTFGSGTRLTVV.

This clonotype has a handful of counts. The chain combines TRBV2 with TRBJ2-3; D gene ambiguous. The V gene lost 3 bases and the J gene lost 4 bases, with 5 bases spanning the gap. Germline-derived CDR1 and CDR2 are SNHLY and FYNNEI. The CDR3 is made up of 12 amino acids. The CDR3 DNA follows: TGTGCCAGCAGTGAGGTGGCAGATACGCAGTATTTT. This gives the protein CASSEVADTQYF.

This clonotype appeared a few times. The J gene is TRBJ2-1, the V gene TRBV5-6, with 7 positions matching TRBD1. Germline V CDR1 and CDR2: SGHDT, YYEEEE. V gave up 3 bases and J gave up 9 bases; unmatched junction bases: 6. The CDR3 is 13 residues long. This CDR3 reads CASSSSDRAEQFF. The DNA of the CDR3 is TGTGCCAGCAGCTCTTCTGACAGGGCTGAGCAGTTCTTC.

This clonotype came up a few times. As DNA, the CDR3 is TGTGCCAGCAGCCCTTCAAGGGGTGTCGGTGATGACTATGGCTACACCTTC. This gives the protein CASSPSRGVGDDYGYTF. This chain connects TRBV11-2 to TRBJ1-2; perhaps TRBD1 as D (5 bases). Germline CDR1 SGHAT, CDR2 FQNNGV. This CDR3 has 17 residues. Trimming cost V 5 bases and J 3 bases, with 22 bases left between them.

This clonotype has only a few counts. This sequence joins TRBV7-9 and TRBJ2-5, with D possibly being TRBD2 (6 bases). Trimming shortened V by 3 bases and J by 3 bases, and 8 bases separated the two germline ends. CDR1 is SEHNR and CDR2 is FQNEAQ in the germline V gene (reference sequence). The CDR3 covers 13 residues. The chain's CDR3 is CASSFREEETQYF. CDR3 sequence (DNA): TGTGCCAGCAGCTTTAGGGAGGAAGAGACCCAGTACTTC.